This T cell receptor (beta chain) was identified in a study of T cell changes during pregnancy in multiple sclerosis. Some clones are missing from TCRdb's copy, which holds only in-frame ones; the method was immunoSEQ multiplex PCR. The sample has 78,000 or so clones; around 92% are singletons. The junction had 9 bases not matched to a gene; V was cut back by 4 bases and J by 4 bases. CDR1 is LNHDA, CDR2 SQIVND, per germline (reference sequence). The CDR3 sequence is 16 residues long. The clonotype comes from a female donor with multiple sclerosis, enrolled in a pregnancy study. The starting material was peripheral blood, obtained before pregnancy. The chain employs TRBV19 and TRBJ1-2; 10 bases are shared with TRBD1. The CDR3 nucleotides read TGTGCCAGTAGTAACTACGGGACAGGGGTTGGCTATGGCTACACCTTC. As protein: CASSNYGTGVGYGYTF. The variable domain in full, with the rest retrieved from reference TRBV19 and TRBJ1-2, is DGGITQSPKYLFRKEGQNVTLSCEQNLNHDAMYWYRQDPGQGLRLIYYSQIVNDFQKGDIAEGYSVSREKKESFPLTVTSAQKNPTAFYLCASSNYGTGVGYGYTFGSGTRLTVV.